This passage covers 25 T cell receptor beta chains from one sample sequenced in a study of blood T cells in healthy people across ages. Through a sample-barcoded 5' primer and a J-beta primer mix, a second PCR was run for roughly 7 to 12 cycles. Each CDR3 protein is one row after TCRdb ran MiXCR on the 5' RACE reads. Here the sample spans 750,000 to 950,000 distinct CDR3 sequences, 20% to 30% being singletons. The data were also submitted as part of a second study, on T cells of mothers and their children.

Sequenced input: blood. The receptors were gathered from a boy younger than 18 in good health.

This chain links TRBV7-6 with TRBJ2-1; D could derive from TRBD1 or TRBD2 (7 bases each). This CDR3 is built from 16 residues. Trimming left V 0 bases short and J 7 bases short, with 16 bases between. Germline CDR1 is SGHVS and CDR2 is FNYEAQ. The chain's CDR3 is CASSLAWQGGMNEQFF. CDR3 bases: TGTGCCAGCAGCTTAGCGTGGCAGGGGGGGATGAATGAGCAGTTCTTC.

The gene calls are TRBV7-3 and TRBJ2-2; D is ambiguous. This CDR3 is 14 amino acids long. V lost 5 bases, J lost 5 bases, and 12 bases lay in between. Germline assignment: CDR1 SGHTA and CDR2 FQGTGA. DNA for the CDR3: TGTGCCAGCAGCCCCCGGATACAAACCGGGGAGCTGTTTTTT. Translating it yields CASSPRIQTGELFF.

The chain combines TRBV6-6 with TRBJ2-5, with TRBD1 matching 8 bases. TRBJ2-1 matches the DNA end more closely, so the J call is doubtful. Per the germline V gene, CDR1 is MNHNY and CDR2 is SVGAGI (reference sequence). The CDR3 is 11 residues long. The CDR3 DNA sequence: TGTGCCAGCAGCAGGACAGGGGAGCAGTTCTTC. It encodes CASSRTGEQFF.

This chain connects TRBV20-1 to TRBJ2-5; TRBD1 might be the D (6 bases). TRBJ2-7 explains the end of the DNA better; the J call may be wrong. Per germline, CDR1 DFQATT and CDR2 SNEGSKA (reference sequence). The length of the CDR3 is 13 residues. The CDR3, as DNA: TGCAGTGCCGGGGACACCGTCTCCTACGAGCAGTACTTC. Translating gives CSAGDTVSYEQYF.

This chain uses TRBV6-4 with TRBJ2-7; 13 positions match TRBD2. J was trimmed by 5 bases and V by 7 bases; bases with no gene match: 11. This CDR3 has 16 amino acids. Germline V CDR1 and CDR2: MRHNA, SNTAGT. The CDR3 DNA sequence: TGTGCCAGCAATCGGACTAGCGGGGGCCTTACGGACGAGCAGTACTTC. This translates into CASNRTSGGLTDEQYF.

Notes on this clonotype: The conserved phenylalanine or tryptophan normally closing the CDR3 is absent here, so this likely arose from a read error. The chain carries TRBV6-1 and TRBJ1-2, with TRBD1 matching over 7 bases. The germline gives CDR1 MNHNS, CDR2 SASEGT. The CDR3 consists of 16 residues. Trimming at V came to 2 bases and at J to 3 bases, leaving 9 bases not matched to a gene. This chain's CDR3 is CASSERGGQPHYGYTL. DNA of the CDR3: TGTGCCAGCAGTGAAAGAGGGGGACAGCCCCACTATGGCTACACCCTC.

This clonotype was seen a handful of times. The chain combines TRBV10-3 with TRBJ2-1; D is ambiguous. Germline-derived CDR1 and CDR2 are ENHRY and SYGVKD. V lost 4 bases and J 9 bases, leaving 10 bases between the germline ends. This CDR3 contains 12 residues. The CDR3 coding sequence is TGTGCCATCAGTGCTGATTCCAGTGAGCAGTTCTTC. Encoded protein: CAISADSSEQFF.

The chain couples TRBV7-9 to TRBJ2-2, with D perhaps matching TRBD1 (5 bases). This CDR3 region has 14 residues. Trimming shortened V by 4 bases and J by 0 bases, and 6 bases separated the two germline ends. Germline V CDR1 and CDR2: SEHNR, FQNEAQ (reference sequence). CDR3 nucleotide sequence: TGTGCCAGCAGCTACAGGACGAACACCGGGGAGCTGTTTTTT. This codes for CASSYRTNTGELFF.

In its sample, this clonotype was seen a few times. The gene calls are TRBV5-1 and TRBJ1-4; the D is unclear. CDR3 length: 11 amino acids. Germline CDR1 reads SGHRS; CDR2 reads YFSETQ. The V end was cut by 5 bases, the J end by 8 bases, with 7 bases between. CDR3 amino acids: CASRWSEKLFF. In DNA form, the CDR3 reads TGCGCCAGCAGGTGGTCGGAAAAACTGTTTTTT.

The J gene is TRBJ2-4, the V gene TRBV2, with D possibly TRBD2 on 5 matching bases. The germline V gene encodes CDR1 SNHLY and CDR2 FYNNEI. V lost 6 bases and J lost 6, with 18 bases in between. CDR3 length: 15 amino acids. For the CDR3, the DNA is TGTGCCAGCAGCGGGGTCGGACCCTGGGGAAACATTCAGTACTTC. Translated: CASSGVGPWGNIQYF.

About this clonotype itself: Germline is not matched at one junction end, which may reflect a read error. J is TRBJ1-1 and V is TRBV7-9; D is ambiguous. Germline CDR1 reads SEHNR; CDR2 reads FQNEAQ (reference sequence). The CDR3 covers 14 residues. In DNA form, the CDR3 reads TGTGCCAGCAGCACCGGTAATTGGAACACTGGAGCTTTCTTT. As protein: CASSTGNWNTGAFF. The whole variable domain, filled in from reference TRBV7-9 and TRBJ1-1, reads DTGVSQNPRHKITKRGQNVTFRCDPISEHNRLYWYRQTLGQGPEFLTYFQNEAQLEKSRLLSDRFSAERPKGSFSTLEIQRTEQGDSAMYLCASSTGNWNTGAFFGQGTRLTVV.

This clonotype was observed a few times. The CDR3: CASSLLGQGLQPQHF. CDR3 sequence (DNA): TGTGCCAGCAGCTTACTGGGACAGGGACTTCAGCCCCAGCATTTT. The rearrangement uses TRBV7-2 and TRBJ1-5, with 9 nucleotides matching TRBD1. The CDR3 length is 15 residues. V lost 2 bases, J lost 6 bases, and 5 bases stayed unmatched. CDR1 SGHTA and CDR2 FQGNSA come from the germline V gene.

This clonotype was detected a few times. The chain links TRBV7-9 to TRBJ2-7; no firm D call. Trimming took off 5 bases at V and 5 bases at J, with 22 bases between the two ends. This CDR3 contains 16 residues. CDR1 and CDR2 (germline): SEHNR, FQNEAQ (reference sequence). The CDR3 DNA is TGTGCCAGCAGCCCCAAGAGGCAGGTGGTTAACCACGAGCAGTACTTC. Residues: CASSPKRQVVNHEQYF. The entire variable domain, with the rest obtained from reference TRBV7-9 and TRBJ2-7, is as follows: DTGVSQNPRHKITKRGQNVTFRCDPISEHNRLYWYRQTLGQGPEFLTYFQNEAQLEKSRLLSDRFSAERPKGSFSTLEIQRTEQGDSAMYLCASSPKRQVVNHEQYFGPGTRLTVT.

This clonotype was seen a few times. V usage is TRBV12-5 and J usage is TRBJ2-5; D call uncertain. The germline V gene encodes CDR1 LGHNT and CDR2 FRNRAP. The CDR3 has 18 residues. With 0 bases removed from V and 1 base from J, the gap between germline ends came to 18 bases. The CDR3 DNA sequence: TGTGCTAGTGGTTTGGTACTACCCCTTGGAAGGATCCAAGAGACCCAGTACTTC. This translates into CASGLVLPLGRIQETQYF.

This clonotype has a handful of counts. The chain carries TRBV15 and TRBJ2-5; no clear D gene. Germline V lookup: CDR1 LNHNV, CDR2 YYDKDF (reference sequence). The CDR3 is 14 residues long. V lost 0 bases, J lost 5 bases, and 10 bases lay in between. CDR3 sequence reads: CATSRDPTGETQYF. Here the CDR3 DNA reads TGTGCCACCAGCAGAGATCCCACCGGGGAGACCCAGTACTTC.

Here the CDR3 reads CASQAAGLYEQYF. The CDR3 coding sequence is TGTGCCAGCCAAGCGGCGGGCCTCTACGAGCAGTACTTC. The chain employs TRBV2 and TRBJ2-7, with D perhaps matching TRBD2 (5 bases). The germline V gene has CDR1 SNHLY and CDR2 FYNNEI. V lost 8 bases to trimming and J lost 3 bases, with 14 bases between them. The CDR3 is 13 amino acids.

This clonotype was picked up a small number of times. V and J are TRBV27 and TRBJ2-3; D is unclear. The CDR3 totals 14 residues. Looked up from germline, CDR1 is MNHEY and CDR2 is SMNVEV (reference sequence). Trimming took off 7 bases at V and 2 bases at J, with 13 bases between the two ends. CDR3 sequence (DNA): TGTGCCAGCAAAGGCGATTACATCACAGATACGCAGTATTTT. This codes for CASKGDYITDTQYF.

The CDR3 protein is CASSRTVGHEQYF. The CDR3 coding sequence is TGTGCCAGCAGCCGGACAGTGGGTCACGAGCAGTACTTC. The chain uses TRBV6-5 and TRBJ2-5; TRBD1 might be the D (6 bases). The J call may not be correct, given that the DNA end is closer to TRBJ2-7. Per the germline V gene, CDR1 is MNHEY and CDR2 is SVGAGI. The CDR3 runs 13 residues.

The J gene is TRBJ1-6, the V gene TRBV6-1; D call uncertain. CDR3 length: 17 residues. V gave up 5 bases and J gave up 3 bases, with 17 bases separating them. The germline CDR1 and CDR2 sequences are MNHNS and SASEGT. The CDR3: CASSRSRVVGYNSPLHF. The CDR3 DNA reads TGTGCCAGCAGTAGATCTCGCGTGGTTGGCTATAATTCACCCCTCCACTTT.

This clonotype turned up a few times. The V and J genes are TRBV29-1 and TRBJ2-7, with D unclear. The CDR3 spans 16 residues. V lost 4 bases, J lost 0 bases, and 19 bases lay in between. Germline V gene lookup returns CDR1 SQVTM and CDR2 ANQGSEA. In DNA form, the CDR3 reads TGCAGCGTTGTTTTAGGGTGGCAGGTGGTCTCCTACGAGCAGTACTTC. Amino acid sequence: CSVVLGWQVVSYEQYF.

V is TRBV12-3 or TRBV12-4 and J is TRBJ1-4; D is unresolved. The V gene lost 2 bases and the J gene lost 10 bases, with 20 bases spanning the gap. The CDR3 contains 16 residues. CDR3 sequence: CASSLKSGPAGRKLFF. The DNA of the CDR3 is TGTGCCAGCAGTTTAAAATCCGGGCCGGCAGGACGAAAACTGTTTTTT.

The CDR3 coding sequence is TGCGCCAGCAGCTTGGCGGGACTAGCGGGGGGTTCAGAGACCCAGTACTTC. Translation gives CASSLAGLAGGSETQYF. The chain joins TRBV5-1 to TRBJ2-5; 15 nucleotides agree with TRBD2. With 0 bases clipped from V and 4 bases from J, the junction kept 4 bases outside the gene matches. Germline assignment: CDR1 SGHRS and CDR2 YFSETQ. The CDR3 covers 17 residues.

Concerning this clonotype: A much larger clone lies one base from this, so it may be a read error. The chain's CDR3 is CSVAGQMNTEAFF. CDR3 sequence (DNA): TGCAGCGTTGCGGGACAGATGAACACTGAAGCTTTCTTT. The J gene is TRBJ1-1, the V gene TRBV29-1, with 7 bases fitting TRBD1. The CDR3 totals 13 residues. With V trimmed by 4 bases and J by 0 bases, 2 bases remained unmatched. Per germline, CDR1 SQVTM and CDR2 ANQGSEA.

The chain links TRBV6-1 to TRBJ2-3; D is undetermined. The CDR3 has 13 amino acids. Germline CDR1 MNHNS, CDR2 SASEGT. V was shortened by 2 bases and J by 5 bases, with 8 bases between the two germline ends. The CDR3 bases are TGTGCCAGCAGTGAACATAACGAAGATACGCAGTATTTT. It codes for CASSEHNEDTQYF.

V gene TRBV27 combines with J gene TRBJ2-7; D call uncertain. Trimming removed 7 bases at V and 3 bases at J, with 16 bases between. The length of the CDR3 is 14 residues. CDR1 MNHEY and CDR2 SMNVEV come from the germline V gene (reference sequence). The CDR3 nucleotides are TGTGCCAGCACCGGCTGGGCTAAGGGCTACGAGCAGTACTTC. Protein: CASTGWAKGYEQYF.